This T cell receptor (beta chain) was recovered during a study of T cell responses to AZD1222 COVID-19 vaccine. Germline V gene lookup returns CDR1 SGHTA and CDR2 FQGTGA. J gave up 10 bases and V 8 bases, and 6 bases lay outside the gene matches. The CDR3 runs 13 residues. Method: immunoSEQ multiplex PCR; TCRdb's copy keeps in-frame clones and lacks some. This table has 150,000 to 200,000 clones, under 95% appearing once. Study findings and constraints: Mostly white British, mostly female donors; authors suggested clonal diversity may be underestimated. Across spike, vaccine-associated CD4 TCRs were found, dominant at 160-218 and 743-854. Just a handful of people given AZD1222 tested seropositive at baseline.

A word on this clone: Its antigen is as yet unknown.

The sample in question was peripheral blood, obtained 28 days after the second AZD1222 dose. The chain uses TRBV7-3 and TRBJ1-6; 9 bases match TRBD1. This clonotype was obtained from an adult who received the AZD1222 COVID-19 vaccine. The CDR3 loop is CASRTGVGSPLHF. The CDR3 DNA follows: TGTGCCAGCCGGACAGGGGTAGGCTCACCCCTCCACTTT.